The 15 T cell receptor beta chains below all came from one sample that was sequenced in a study of OX40 agonist ivuxolimab in advanced cancers. Profiling relied on immunoSEQ multiplex PCR, and the TCRdb table lists in-frame clones only, not all of them. The sample has about 36,000 clones, about 80% seen once. The sequences come from CD4+ or CD8+ T cells sorted from blood, collected in a trial of the OX40 agonist ivuxolimab. The receptors were gathered from an adult with an advanced solid tumor such as melanoma, head and neck, liver or kidney cancer.

The rearrangement joins TRBV6-1 to TRBJ2-7; the D is unclear. Trimming shortened V by 2 bases and J by 5 bases, and 10 bases separated the two germline ends. This CDR3 is built from 13 residues. CDR1 is MNHNS and CDR2 is SASEGT in the germline V gene. The DNA for the CDR3 is TGTGCCAGCAGTGAAACCGGTACCCACGAGCAGTACTTC. Amino acid sequence: CASSETGTHEQYF.

The chain employs TRBV19 and TRBJ1-1; TRBD1 agrees at 10 bases. The CDR3 sequence is 14 residues long. J lost 4 bases, V lost 7 bases, and 6 bases had no gene match. Germline CDR1 and CDR2: LNHDA and SQIVND (reference sequence). The CDR3 protein is CASTEDRGPTEAFF. CDR3 nucleotides: TGTGCCAGTACCGAAGACAGGGGGCCCACTGAAGCTTTCTTT.

The chain joins TRBV5-8 to TRBJ1-2; D is unresolved. Trimming took 4 bases from V and 5 from J, leaving 9 bases between them. Germline CDR1 SGHTS, CDR2 YDEGEE. CDR3 length: 12 residues. The CDR3 loop reads CASSMVWYGYTF. The CDR3 DNA sequence: TGTGCCAGCAGCATGGTGTGGTATGGCTACACCTTC.

J is TRBJ2-7 and V is TRBV6-5; the match to TRBD1 covers 9 bases. Germline trimming cut 7 bases from V and 3 bases from J; bases unmatched to any gene: 4. Germline CDR1 MNHEY, CDR2 SVGAGI. The CDR3 contains 13 residues. The CDR3 DNA is TGTGCCAGCAAACCGGGACAGGGCTACGAGCAGTACTTC. Translation: CASKPGQGYEQYF.

This clone was seen more than once but under ten times. The V gene is TRBV5-1, the J gene TRBJ2-3; a possible D gene is TRBD1 (5 bases). This CDR3 has 19 amino acids. In germline, CDR1 is SGHRS, CDR2 YFSETQ. With 1 base removed from V and 5 bases from J, the gap between germline ends came to 26 bases. The CDR3 DNA sequence: TGCGCCAGCAGCTTGTGGGGCGCGACTTCCAAATCAAATTTAGATACGCAGTATTTT. It codes for CASSLWGATSKSNLDTQYF.

This clone was picked up a small number of times. The V gene is TRBV10-3, the J gene TRBJ2-1; TRBD2 aligns across 10 bases. Germline trimming cut 4 bases from V and 8 bases from J; bases unmatched to any gene: 11. The germline V gene has CDR1 ENHRY and CDR2 SYGVKD. CDR3 size: 16 residues. CDR3 loop: CAISVPASGSFDEQFF. CDR3 nucleotide sequence: TGTGCCATCAGTGTTCCGGCTAGCGGGAGTTTCGATGAGCAGTTCTTC.

This clone was picked up one time. This chain links TRBV7-6 with TRBJ1-2; 7 bases fit TRBD1. This CDR3 has 13 amino acids. Germline V gene sequence: CDR1 SGHVS, CDR2 FNYEAQ. Unmatched junction bases numbered 6, after V lost 5 bases and J lost 6 bases. The CDR3 sequence is CASSPAGTDGYTF. DNA of the CDR3: TGTGCCAGCAGCCCGGCAGGGACAGATGGCTACACCTTC.

The chain has TRBV7-6 and TRBJ2-4; TRBD2 might be the D (5 bases). Trimming left V 5 bases short and J 1 base short, with 12 bases between. Germline V gene lookup returns CDR1 SGHVS and CDR2 FNYEAQ. The CDR3 is 15 residues long. The chain's CDR3 is CASSLGVGAKNIQYF. The CDR3, as DNA: TGTGCCAGCAGCCTCGGGGTGGGGGCCAAAAACATTCAGTACTTC.

The V and J genes are TRBV4-2 and TRBJ1-3; 8 bases align to TRBD1. The V gene's germline CDR1 is LGHNA and CDR2 YNFKEQ. Trimming cost V 2 bases and J 3 bases; bases outside gene matches: 6. This CDR3 comprises 16 residues. The CDR3 DNA reads as TGTGCCAGCAGCCAACCCGGGACAGGCTTTGGAAACACCATATATTTT. This gives the protein CASSQPGTGFGNTIYF.

The chain uses TRBV19 and TRBJ1-5; D may be TRBD1 (5 bases). The V gene's germline CDR1 is LNHDA and CDR2 SQIVND (reference sequence). V lost 7 bases and J lost 3, with 13 bases in between. The CDR3 is 14 residues long. The DNA of the CDR3 is TGTGCCAGTAAAATCGACAGTTACAATCAGCCCCAGCATTTT. Its protein is CASKIDSYNQPQHF.

This chain links TRBV28 with TRBJ1-1; D gene unclear. The length of the CDR3 is 14 residues. From germline, CDR1 is MDHEN and CDR2 SYDVKM. The ends were cut back, 4 bases at V and 2 bases at J, with 11 bases in the middle. The CDR3 nucleotides are TGTGCCAGCAGTTGGATAGGACTAAACACTGAAGCTTTCTTT. This translates into CASSWIGLNTEAFF.

V is TRBV28 and J is TRBJ2-5, with D hard to call. CDR1 is MDHEN and CDR2 is SYDVKM in the germline V gene. V lost 5 bases, J lost 5 bases, and 9 bases lay in between. The CDR3 is made up of 12 amino acids. For the CDR3, the DNA is TGTGCCAGCAGTCTGGCGGACGAGACCCAGTACTTC. Its protein product is CASSLADETQYF. The full variable domain, completed using reference TRBV28 and TRBJ2-5, is DVKVTQSSRYLVKRTGEKVFLECVQDMDHENMFWYRQDPGLGLRLIYFSYDVKMKEKGDIPEGYSVSREKKERFSLILESASTNQTSMYLCASSLADETQYFGPGTRLLVL.

The J gene is TRBJ2-5, the V gene TRBV7-9; perhaps TRBD2 as D (5 bases). This CDR3 contains 15 residues. V lost 5 bases and J 4 bases, leaving 17 bases between the germline ends. Germline-derived CDR1 and CDR2 are SEHNR and FQNEAQ (reference sequence). CDR3 protein: CASSALTSRGETQYF. DNA of the CDR3: TGTGCCAGCAGCGCCCTTACCAGCCGGGGAGAGACCCAGTACTTC.

This chain connects TRBV27 to TRBJ2-7; D is uncertain. Germline assignment: CDR1 MNHEY and CDR2 SMNVEV (reference sequence). The CDR3 length is 14 residues. V shed 7 bases and J shed 5 bases, with 18 bases lying between them. The DNA for the CDR3 is TGTGCCAGCACCCCGCCGGCGGCTGGCGACGAGCAGTACTTC. This sequence encodes CASTPPAAGDEQYF.

This chain joins TRBV4-1 and TRBJ1-5; no clear D. Deletions cut 0 bases from V and 6 bases from J, with 15 bases between. The length of the CDR3 is 16 residues. From germline, CDR1 is MGHRA and CDR2 YSYEKL. CDR3 in DNA: TGCGCCAGCAGCCAAGAGGAGCGGTCCTGGGCTCAGCCCCAGCATTTT. Translated: CASSQEERSWAQPQHF.